These 24 T cell receptor beta chains were all obtained from the same sample, sequenced in a study of cytomegalovirus exposure and HLA in healthy donors. The PCR ran on 60 Vbeta and 13 Jbeta primers. Some clones are missing from TCRdb's copy, which holds only in-frame ones; the method was immunoSEQ multiplex PCR. The data contain 150,000 to 200,000 clones, approximately 84% of them singletons. Specimen: PBMCs. These receptors originate from a man aged 50 to 59 in good health and CMV-seronegative.

This chain links TRBV6-1 with TRBJ2-4, with TRBD2 as a possible D gene (6 bases). The CDR3 loop spans 16 amino acids. The germline CDR1 and CDR2 sequences are MNHNS and SASEGT. V was clipped by 1 base and J by 3 bases, with 13 bases between them. CDR3 sequence (DNA): TGTGCCAGCAGTGAAGAAAGGCGGAGGGACAAAAACATTCAGTACTTC. It codes for CASSEERRRDKNIQYF.

This chain links TRBV5-1 with TRBJ1-1; D is unresolved. There are 14 residues in the CDR3. CDR1 SGHRS and CDR2 YFSETQ come from the germline V gene. V lost 4 bases, J lost 1 base, and 11 bases lay in between. The CDR3 sequence is CASSTRTSNTEAFF. DNA for the CDR3: TGCGCCAGCAGCACAAGAACCTCGAACACTGAAGCTTTCTTT.

The chain employs TRBV7-9 and TRBJ2-5; D remains unclear. Per germline, CDR1 SEHNR and CDR2 FQNEAQ (reference sequence). With 0 bases removed from V and 9 bases from J, the gap between germline ends came to 11 bases. The CDR3 is 13 amino acids. The CDR3 DNA reads as TGTGCCAGCAGCTTAGCCGAGCCTCGCTCCCAGTACTTC. Protein product: CASSLAEPRSQYF. The full variable domain, with the rest looked up from reference TRBV7-9 and TRBJ2-5, is DTGVSQNPRHKITKRGQNVTFRCDPISEHNRLYWYRQTLGQGPEFLTYFQNEAQLEKSRLLSDRFSAERPKGSFSTLEIQRTEQGDSAMYLCASSLAEPRSQYFGPGTRLLVL.

The chain couples TRBV6-6 to TRBJ1-6, with D possibly TRBD1 on 5 matching bases. Per the germline V gene, CDR1 is MNHNY and CDR2 is SVGAGI (reference sequence). V dropped 5 bases and J dropped 9 bases, with 17 bases sitting between them. The CDR3 is 15 amino acids. The CDR3 spells CASSTDSPKGSPLHF. In DNA form, the CDR3 reads TGTGCCAGCAGTACCGACAGCCCGAAGGGTTCACCCCTCCACTTT.

J is TRBJ1-2 and V is TRBV9; D might be TRBD1 (5 bases). Trimming shortened V by 2 bases and J by 4 bases, and 15 bases separated the two germline ends. Germline V CDR1 and CDR2: SGDLS, YYNGEE. CDR3 size: 15 residues. CDR3 residues: CASSVVPQGSYGYTF. The CDR3 bases are TGTGCCAGCAGCGTTGTCCCCCAGGGAAGCTATGGCTACACCTTC.

This chain uses TRBV7-2 with TRBJ1-5; maybe TRBD1 (5 bases). V lost 3 bases to trimming and J lost 0 bases, with 12 bases between them. The CDR3 runs to 16 residues. CDR1 and CDR2 from the germline V gene are SGHTA and FQGNSA. The CDR3 here is CASSFTGTSSNQPQHF. CDR3 in DNA: TGTGCCAGCAGCTTTACAGGAACTTCTAGCAATCAGCCCCAGCATTTT.

The V gene is TRBV14, the J gene TRBJ1-3; D may be TRBD1 (6 bases). V lost 2 bases to trimming and J lost 4 bases, with 12 bases between them. Germline V gene lookup returns CDR1 SGHDN and CDR2 FVKESK. The CDR3 spans 15 residues. CDR3 bases: TGTGCCAGCAGCCAACCAACAGGGATCGGAAACACCATATATTTT. It translates to CASSQPTGIGNTIYF.

The gene calls are TRBV15 and TRBJ1-3; unclear D gene. Germline assignment: CDR1 LNHNV and CDR2 YYDKDF (reference sequence). The CDR3 is 17 residues long. The V end lost 3 bases, the J end lost 0 bases, and 15 bases lay between the germline ends. As DNA, the CDR3 is TGTGCCACCAGCAGCGCCCGCGGAATGAGCTCTGGAAACACCATATATTTT. It codes for CATSSARGMSSGNTIYF.

The genes are TRBV4-2 and TRBJ1-1, with 9 bases aligning to TRBD1. CDR1 is LGHNA, CDR2 YNFKEQ, per germline. After removal of 0 bases from V and 7 bases from J, the junction contained 6 bases not matched to a gene. The CDR3 loop spans 15 amino acids. The CDR3 loop reads CASSQEWDRVVEAFF. The CDR3 DNA reads as TGTGCCAGCAGCCAAGAATGGGACAGGGTAGTTGAAGCTTTCTTT.

The CDR3 loop reads CATTLTPGQYNSPLHF. CDR3 nucleotide sequence: TGTGCCACTACCCTTACCCCCGGACAGTATAATTCACCCCTCCACTTT. This chain joins TRBV2 and TRBJ1-6; D possibly corresponds to TRBD1 (6 bases). CDR1 SNHLY and CDR2 FYNNEI come from the germline V gene. There are 16 residues in the CDR3. V lost 10 bases and J 4 bases, leaving 20 bases between the germline ends.

This sequence joins TRBV9 and TRBJ2-7, with 7 bases fitting TRBD2. The germline V gene encodes CDR1 SGDLS and CDR2 YYNGEE. V gave up 0 bases and J gave up 7 bases; unmatched junction bases: 7. The CDR3 contains 14 residues. This CDR3 reads CASSVGGGWEEQYF. DNA for the CDR3: TGTGCCAGCAGCGTAGGGGGGGGATGGGAGGAGCAGTACTTC.

The chain joins TRBV6-1 to TRBJ2-7; maybe TRBD2 (7 bases). Germline V gives CDR1 MNHNS, CDR2 SASEGT. The germline V and J ends were trimmed by 8 bases and 1 base, with 18 bases remaining between them. The CDR3 spans 15 residues. DNA for the CDR3: TGTGCCAGCGAAAGGGGCGGGGGCAATTCCTACGAGCAGTACTTC. Translating gives CASERGGGNSYEQYF.

The gene calls are TRBV27 and TRBJ1-2; D uncertain. The CDR3 loop spans 14 amino acids. V was pared by 5 bases and J by 8 bases, with 18 bases between. Germline V gene data show CDR1 as MNHEY and CDR2 as SMNVEV (reference sequence). The CDR3 spells CASSDRTGTVGYTF. CDR3 DNA sequence: TGTGCCAGCAGTGACCGGACGGGAACAGTAGGCTACACCTTC.

This sequence joins TRBV5-4 and TRBJ1-1, with TRBD1 matching over 11 bases. Trimming took 4 bases from V and 5 from J; bases not matched to a gene: 7. Per germline, CDR1 SGHNT and CDR2 YYREEE (reference sequence). The CDR3 contains 15 residues. For the CDR3, the DNA is TGTGCCAGCAGCGTAGGACAGGGGGCGAGGACTGAAGCTTTCTTT. Its protein is CASSVGQGARTEAFF.

J is TRBJ1-6 and V is TRBV9; 8 bases fit TRBD1. Germline assignment: CDR1 SGDLS and CDR2 YYNGEE. This CDR3 has 17 residues. The V and J ends lost 4 bases and 9 bases, in that order; junction bases with no gene match: 15. Written as DNA, the CDR3 is TGTGCCAGCAGCAAAAGTCCCGGGACAGGATTGGGTTCACCCCTCCACTTT. This codes for CASSKSPGTGLGSPLHF.

The chain links TRBV30 to TRBJ2-7; no reliable D call. V lost 4 bases to trimming and J lost 1 base, with 5 bases between them. CDR3 length equals 11 residues. CDR1 and CDR2 (germline): GTSNPN, SVGIG (reference sequence). The CDR3, as DNA: TGTGCCTGGACAGGATCCTACGAGCAGTACTTC. Encoded protein: CAWTGSYEQYF. The whole variable domain, remainder taken from reference TRBV30 and TRBJ2-7, is SQTIHQWPATLVQPVGSPLSLECTVEGTSNPNLYWYRQAAGRGLQLLFYSVGIGQISSEVPQNLSASRPQDRQFILSSKKLLLSDSGFYLCAWTGSYEQYFGPGTRLTVT.

As to this clone: A junction boundary mismatches the germline segment, possibly from a read error. V and J are TRBV7-9 and TRBJ2-2; no definite D call. Germline assignment: CDR1 SEHNR and CDR2 FQNEAQ (reference sequence). CDR3 length equals 12 residues. The chain's CDR3 is CSSSLTSRELFF. In DNA form, the CDR3 reads TGTTCCAGCAGCTTAACTTCACGGGAGCTGTTTTTT.

The chain combines TRBV10-3 with TRBJ2-2, with unresolved D. The CDR3 is 13 amino acids. The V and J ends lost 4 bases and 6 bases respectively, with 9 bases between them. Germline CDR1 and CDR2: ENHRY and SYGVKD. The CDR3 region is CAISGASPGELFF. In DNA, the CDR3 is TGTGCCATCAGTGGAGCTAGTCCCGGGGAGCTGTTTTTT.

The V gene is TRBV18, the J gene TRBJ2-5; 10 positions match TRBD1. The CDR3 sequence is 15 residues long. CDR1 and CDR2 (germline): KGHSH, LQKENI. J lost 1 base, V lost 6 bases, and 5 bases had no gene match. In nucleotides, the CDR3 is TGTGCCAGCTCGCAAAGGACAGGGGGCCAAGAGACCCAGTACTTC. It encodes CASSQRTGGQETQYF.

This chain connects TRBV30 to TRBJ1-5, with TRBD1 identical over 7 bases. Germline assignment: CDR1 GTSNPN and CDR2 SVGIG (reference sequence). J lost 7 bases, V lost 2 bases, and 11 bases had no gene match. This CDR3 is built from 15 residues. In DNA form, the CDR3 reads TGTGCCTGGAGTCCGGGACAGCTGGTGGGGCAGCCCCAGCATTTT. Amino acids: CAWSPGQLVGQPQHF. Complete variable domain (other parts from reference TRBV30 and TRBJ1-5): SQTIHQWPATLVQPVGSPLSLECTVEGTSNPNLYWYRQAAGRGLQLLFYSVGIGQISSEVPQNLSASRPQDRQFILSSKKLLLSDSGFYLCAWSPGQLVGQPQHFGDGTRLSIL.

The chain recombines TRBV18 with TRBJ2-3, with 12 positions matching TRBD2. The germline V gene encodes CDR1 KGHSH and CDR2 LQKENI. V trimming: 5 bases; J trimming: 3 bases; junction bases outside the gene matches: 9. The CDR3 sequence is 17 residues long. CDR3 protein: CASSFSRLAGATDTQYF. CDR3 DNA: TGTGCCAGCTCATTTAGCCGACTAGCGGGGGCAACAGATACGCAGTATTTT.

This clone came up once. At one end the junction does not follow the germline gene, possibly because of a read error. V and J are TRBV7-2 and TRBJ2-7; D remains unclear. The CDR3 length is 9 residues. Germline V gene sequence: CDR1 SGHTA, CDR2 FQGNSA. CDR3 in amino acids: CASSLARSF. CDR3 in DNA: TGTGCCAGCAGCTTAGCGCGGTCCTTC.

This sequence joins TRBV11-2 and TRBJ2-3; the match to TRBD1 covers 8 bases. V lost 6 bases, J lost 2 bases, and 7 bases stayed unmatched. The length of the CDR3 is 15 residues. Germline CDR1 and CDR2: SGHAT and FQNNGV. The CDR3 loop is CASRGTGHFTDTQYF. The CDR3 DNA reads TGTGCCAGCAGAGGGACAGGCCATTTCACAGATACGCAGTATTTT.

This clone has a handful of counts. The chain employs TRBV4-3 and TRBJ1-2, with 7 bases identical to TRBD1. With V trimmed by 4 bases and J by 4 bases, 6 bases remained unmatched. Germline V gives CDR1 LGHNA, CDR2 YSLEER. The CDR3 loop spans 14 amino acids. This CDR3 reads CASSRDRDAYGYTF. Written as DNA, the CDR3 is TGCGCCAGCAGCCGGGACAGAGATGCCTATGGCTACACCTTC.